A single sample is the source of the 10 T cell receptor beta chains below, sequenced in a study of cytomegalovirus exposure and HLA in healthy donors. Primers included in the PCR were 60 Vbeta and 13 Jbeta primers. The assay was immunoSEQ multiplex PCR, and TCRdb's table has in-frame clones only and misses some. Here the sample spans 130,000 or so clones, less than 85% being singletons. Sequenced sample: PBMCs. The receptors were gathered from a woman aged 35 to 49 in good health and CMV-seropositive.

The V call is TRBV18, the J call TRBJ1-1, with D possibly being TRBD1 (5 bases). Deletions cut 0 bases from V and 10 bases from J, with 15 bases between. Per germline, CDR1 KGHSH and CDR2 LQKENI. The CDR3 consists of 14 residues. Written as DNA, the CDR3 is TGTGCCAGCTCACCACCGGCAGGGTTGGGGGGAGCTTTCTTT. Translating gives CASSPPAGLGGAFF.

This clone showed up just a few times. The chain employs TRBV11-2 and TRBJ2-5; 9 bases align to TRBD1. Trimming at V came to 5 bases and at J to 7 bases, leaving 14 bases not matched to a gene. The germline V gene encodes CDR1 SGHAT and CDR2 FQNNGV. The CDR3 sequence is 16 residues long. CDR3 sequence (DNA): TGTGCCAGCAGCGACCAACAGGGGGCAAAAGCGGGGACCCAGTACTTC. Translation gives CASSDQQGAKAGTQYF.

This clone was seen a handful of times. The V and J genes are TRBV2 and TRBJ1-3, with 9 bases lining up with TRBD1. This CDR3 is built from 18 residues. Germline assignment: CDR1 SNHLY and CDR2 FYNNEI. J lost 1 base, V lost 8 bases, and 15 bases had no gene match. For the CDR3, the DNA is TGTGCCAGCGGGGGGGATCGGGACAGGGACGGATCTGGAAACACCATATATTTT. This codes for CASGGDRDRDGSGNTIYF. Looking up the rest from reference TRBV2 and TRBJ1-3 gives the full variable domain: EPEVTQTPSHQVTQMGQEVILRCVPISNHLYFYWYRQILGQKVEFLVSFYNNEISEKSEIFDDQFSVERPDGSNFTLKIRSTKLEDSAMYFCASGGDRDRDGSGNTIYFGEGSWLTVV.

The chain links TRBV2 to TRBJ1-6; 10 bases align to TRBD1. The CDR3 is made up of 13 amino acids. Germline values: CDR1 SNHLY, CDR2 FYNNEI. V shed 7 bases and J 9 bases; nucleotides not matched to a gene: 3. CDR3 bases: TGTGCCAGCATGGGGACAGGGGTTTCACCCCTCCACTTT. Translation: CASMGTGVSPLHF.

The chain is built from TRBV4-1 and TRBJ2-7; 8 bases map to TRBD1. The germline CDR1 and CDR2 sequences are MGHRA and YSYEKL. This CDR3 is 16 amino acids long. Trimming at V came to 1 base and at J to 4 bases, leaving 9 bases not matched to a gene. This chain's CDR3 is CASSQGIGDRSYEQYF. The CDR3 coding sequence is TGCGCCAGCAGCCAAGGGATCGGGGACAGGTCGTACGAGCAGTACTTC.

Worth noting for this clone: In the same sample, other DNA sequences code for this CDR3. This chain's CDR3 is CASSYVGGNTEAFF. DNA for the CDR3: TGTGCCAGCAGTTACGTCGGGGGGAACACTGAAGCTTTCTTT. The V and J genes are TRBV6-5 and TRBJ1-1; possibly TRBD1 for D (5 bases). This CDR3 region has 14 residues. The V end was cut by 2 bases, the J end by 1 base, with 8 bases between. CDR1 and CDR2 (germline): MNHEY, SVGAGI.

The V call is TRBV7-8, the J call TRBJ2-2; D might be TRBD2 (6 bases). Trimming cost V 8 bases and J 2 bases, with 15 bases left between them. The CDR3 has 15 amino acids. Germline CDR1 and CDR2: SGHVS and FQNEAQ. The chain's CDR3 is CASGPSGPNTGELFF. DNA of the CDR3: TGTGCCAGCGGACCAAGCGGGCCTAACACCGGGGAGCTGTTTTTT.

V is TRBV2 and J is TRBJ2-6; D is undetermined. V lost 6 bases, J lost 0 bases, and 9 bases lay in between. The CDR3 length is 15 residues. CDR1 SNHLY and CDR2 FYNNEI come from the germline V gene. The CDR3 sequence is CASRILSSGANVLTF. In DNA, the CDR3 is TGTGCCAGCAGGATACTGAGCTCTGGGGCCAACGTCCTGACTTTC.

The J gene is TRBJ1-3, the V gene TRBV7-9; tentative D call: TRBD1 (6 bases). The germline V gene has CDR1 SEHNR and CDR2 FQNEAQ (reference sequence). The CDR3 runs 17 residues. V was clipped by 3 bases and J by 4 bases, with 19 bases between them. The CDR3 DNA reads as TGTGCCAGCAGCTTGGTCGTATCAGGGGCGTCGGGAAACACCATATATTTT. Amino acid sequence: CASSLVVSGASGNTIYF.

The gene calls are TRBV5-1 and TRBJ2-3; no firm D call. V dropped 0 bases and J dropped 1 base, with 12 bases sitting between them. The CDR3 extends over 16 amino acids. The germline V gene encodes CDR1 SGHRS and CDR2 YFSETQ. The CDR3 spells CASSLAGFMGTDTQYF. CDR3 coding DNA: TGCGCCAGCAGCTTGGCCGGGTTCATGGGCACAGATACGCAGTATTTT.